This TCR beta chain stems from a study of metastatic and nonmetastatic thyroid tumors. Across the study: The authors compared repertoires across blood and tumor or nodule tissue from malignant and benign thyroid patients. Study-level results: TCR beta diversity was reportedly significantly higher in malignant thyroid tumors than benign nodules, in blood and tumor.

The authors' processing: Built for papillary thyroid cancer, a distant-metastasis classifier drew on CDR3 differences across clinicopathological groups. TCRdb reprocessed the PCR reads via MiXCR. These V and J calls rely on TCRdb rather than the paper's analysis. The data show about 93,000 clones, with over 9.5% seen just once and about 11% held by the top ten. All patients were untreated before thyroid surgery. This clone was picked up many times. What it binds is unknown. This sequence was found in a female donor with papillary thyroid cancer or a benign thyroid nodule (not recorded which). Some clones in this sample may be carry-over from other donors' samples. What was sequenced was blood.

CDR3 nucleotide sequence: TGTGCCAGCAGCCCGACGACTAGCGGAGTCGGGGAGCTGTTTTTT. Residues: CASSPTTSGVGELFF. The chain couples TRBV7-8 to TRBJ2-2; 9 bases match TRBD2. The CDR3 loop spans 15 amino acids. CDR1 is SGHVS, CDR2 FQNEAQ, per germline. V was clipped by 5 bases and J by 7 bases; unmatched bases: 8. Full variable domain (missing parts from reference TRBV7-8 and TRBJ2-2): GAGVSQSPRYKVAKRGQDVALRCDPISGHVSLFWYQQALGQGPEFLTYFQNEAQLDKSGLPSDRFFAERPEGSVSTLKIQRTQQEDSAVYLCASSPTTSGVGELFFGEGSRLTVL.